Included here is one TCR beta chain sequence, with context. The table came from immunoSEQ multiplex PCR; TCRdb's copy has only in-frame clones and leaves some out. The table lists hundreds of thousands of clones, approximately 87% of them singletons. The CDR3 totals 18 residues. The V gene lost 1 base and the J gene lost 1 base, with 16 bases spanning the gap. Germline V lookup: CDR1 SGHTA, CDR2 FQGTGA. These data come from a study of blood T cell repertoires in COVID-19. Sequencing was performed on peripheral blood. This TCR was recovered from a man between 60 and 75 years old who had recovered from COVID-19. The chain is built from TRBV7-3 and TRBJ2-2, with a tentative D call TRBD1 (6 bases). The CDR3 here is CASSLRIIRTENTGELFF. The CDR3 DNA reads TGTGCCAGCAGCTTAAGAATAATCCGGACAGAGAACACCGGGGAGCTGTTTTTT.